Listed here are 21 T cell receptor beta chains from one sample, sequenced in a study of blood T cell repertoires in COVID-19. Data came from immunoSEQ multiplex PCR; TCRdb stores just in-frame clones and leaves some out. Among about 200,000 clones listed, 75% to 90% were seen once. The sample was PBMCs or T cells enriched from blood (not recorded which). These TCRs come from a woman aged 40 to 50 with acute COVID-19.

CDR3 nucleotide sequence: TGCGCCAGCAGCCCCTACGGGGGTAAGAACACTGAAGCTTTCTTT. The encoded protein is CASSPYGGKNTEAFF. The chain carries TRBV5-1 and TRBJ1-1; perhaps TRBD1 as D (5 bases). This CDR3 has 15 residues. V lost 4 bases and J lost 1, with 14 bases in between. The V gene's germline CDR1 is SGHRS and CDR2 YFSETQ.

The chain employs TRBV29-1 and TRBJ2-1; 11 nucleotides agree with TRBD1. V gave up 3 bases and J gave up 2 bases; unmatched junction bases: 3. The CDR3 spans 15 residues. Germline V gene sequence: CDR1 SQVTM, CDR2 ANQGSEA. CDR3 residues: CSVDPGQGAYNEQFF. CDR3 in DNA: TGCAGCGTTGACCCGGGACAGGGGGCCTACAATGAGCAGTTCTTC.

The chain is built from TRBV6-2 or TRBV6-3 and TRBJ1-2; 8 bases match TRBD1. V lost 2 bases and J lost 2; bases outside the gene matches: 4. CDR3 size: 15 residues. Germline CDR1 is MNHEY and CDR2 is SVGEGT. CDR3 sequence reads: CASSYGQGANYGYTF. The CDR3 nucleotides are TGTGCCAGCAGTTACGGGCAGGGGGCGAACTATGGCTACACCTTC.

The chain combines TRBV7-9 with TRBJ2-2, with no clear D. CDR1 is SEHNR and CDR2 is FQNEAQ in the germline V gene (reference sequence). With 6 bases removed from V and 3 bases from J, the gap between germline ends came to 17 bases. The CDR3 has 16 amino acids. In nucleotides, the CDR3 is TGTGCCAGCAGAGTGTCCTGGCCAGAGGACACCGGGGAGCTGTTTTTT. Translation gives CASRVSWPEDTGELFF.

This CDR3 reads CASSFLGGVGFF. The CDR3 region has the DNA TGTGCCAGCAGTTTTCTGGGGGGGGTAGGGTTCTTC. The chain links TRBV28 to TRBJ2-1; TRBD2 aligns across 7 bases. V lost 3 bases, J lost 15 bases, and 8 bases stayed unmatched. The CDR3 contains 12 residues. Per the germline V gene, CDR1 is MDHEN and CDR2 is SYDVKM.

The chain links TRBV4-1 to TRBJ2-3; no firm D call. This CDR3 contains 14 residues. Germline CDR1 MGHRA, CDR2 YSYEKL. V shed 4 bases and J shed 1 base, with 9 bases lying between them. This CDR3 reads CASSLITGTDTQYF. The CDR3 DNA is TGCGCCAGCAGCCTAATTACAGGCACAGATACGCAGTATTTT.

The chain joins TRBV23-1 to TRBJ1-1; D remains ambiguous. TRBV23-1 is reported as an ORF; its role is uncertain. The CDR3 is 14 amino acids. Trimming pared 7 bases from V and 3 bases from J, leaving 15 bases between. CDR3 nucleotides: TGCGCCAGCAAACCACAGAAAACGGACACTGAAGCTTTCTTT. It yields the protein CASKPQKTDTEAFF.

This chain joins TRBV7-2 and TRBJ2-1, with TRBD2 matching 13 bases. Per the germline V gene, CDR1 is SGHTA and CDR2 is FQGNSA. The ends lost 1 base at V and 9 bases at J; junction bases unmatched: 12. The CDR3 sequence is 18 residues long. CDR3 in DNA: TGTGCCAGCAGCTTAGGTACCCAGACTAGCGGGAGGTTGAGTGAGCAGTTCTTC. It encodes CASSLGTQTSGRLSEQFF.

This clone was seen a single time. The gene calls are TRBV7-8 and TRBJ2-3, with 14 bases fitting TRBD2. Germline CDR1 SGHVS, CDR2 FQNEAQ. CDR3 length equals 17 residues. Losses at the gene ends were 4 bases for V and 2 bases for J; bases not matched to a gene: 5. The CDR3 DNA follows: TGTGCCAGCAGCTCCCCGGGACTAGCGGGGGCCACAGATACGCAGTATTTT. Its protein is CASSSPGLAGATDTQYF.

This clone was detected only a few times. The rearrangement uses TRBV5-1 and TRBJ2-1, with 11 bases fitting TRBD2. V dropped 0 bases and J dropped 0; count of bases not matched to a gene: 11. The CDR3 has 20 amino acids. Germline values: CDR1 SGHRS, CDR2 YFSETQ. The CDR3 sequence: CASSLGLPGLAETSYNEQFF. CDR3 bases: TGCGCCAGCAGCTTGGGATTACCGGGACTAGCGGAGACCTCCTACAATGAGCAGTTCTTC. The full variable domain, rest sourced from reference TRBV5-1 and TRBJ2-1, is KAGVTQTPRYLIKTRGQQVTLSCSPISGHRSVSWYQQTPGQGLQFLFEYFSETQRNKGNFPGRFSGRQFSNSRSEMNVSTLELGDSALYLCASSLGLPGLAETSYNEQFFGPGTRLTVL.

This rearrangement joins TRBV6-5 to TRBJ1-5; 8 bases are shared with TRBD1. Germline trimming cut 4 bases from V and 6 bases from J; bases unmatched to any gene: 2. CDR3 size: 13 residues. Germline V gene sequence: CDR1 MNHEY, CDR2 SVGAGI. Here the CDR3 reads CASSSTGGQPQHF. The CDR3 bases are TGTGCCAGCAGTTCAACAGGGGGTCAGCCCCAGCATTTT.

This clone has just one count. This chain links TRBV23-1 with TRBJ2-1; 13 bases align to TRBD2. TRBV23-1 carries the ORF label, with uncertain function. V lost 6 bases, J lost 5 bases, and 7 bases stayed unmatched. There are 16 residues in the CDR3. The CDR3 reads CASSEKGTSGNNEQFF. The CDR3 DNA sequence: TGCGCCAGCAGCGAAAAAGGGACTAGCGGGAACAATGAGCAGTTCTTC.

This clone was observed at least ten times. The chain combines TRBV4-1 with TRBJ1-6; 8 bases are a match to TRBD1. The CDR3 spans 16 residues. V was clipped by 0 bases and J by 9 bases; unmatched bases: 7. Germline V gene lookup returns CDR1 MGHRA and CDR2 YSYEKL. The CDR3 loop reads CASSQEGRQGSSPLHF. In DNA, the CDR3 is TGCGCCAGCAGCCAAGAAGGGAGACAGGGGAGTTCACCCCTCCACTTT.

The genes are TRBV7-9 and TRBJ2-7; TRBD1 agrees at 11 bases. Germline V gene data show CDR1 as SEHNR and CDR2 as FQNEAQ (reference sequence). This CDR3 comprises 16 residues. J was trimmed by 0 bases and V by 5 bases; bases with no gene match: 6. CDR3 sequence (DNA): TGTGCCAGCAGCACCTCCGGGACAGGGGGCTCCTACGAGCAGTACTTC. It specifies CASSTSGTGGSYEQYF.

This clone was seen just once. The J gene is TRBJ2-2, the V gene TRBV5-4; TRBD2 agrees at 8 bases. The ends lost 4 bases at V and 5 bases at J; junction bases unmatched: 7. The V gene's germline CDR1 is SGHNT and CDR2 YYREEE (reference sequence). The CDR3 is 15 amino acids. CDR3 nucleotides: TGTGCCAGCAGCAAGAGCGGGAGAAGAACCGGGGAGCTGTTTTTT. Its translation: CASSKSGRRTGELFF. The complete variable domain, with remaining parts taken from reference TRBV5-4 and TRBJ2-2, reads ETGVTQSPTHLIKTRGQQVTLRCSSQSGHNTVSWYQQALGQGPQFIFQYYREEENGRGNFPPRFSGLQFPNYSSELNVNALELDDSALYLCASSKSGRRTGELFFGEGSRLTVL.

The V and J genes are TRBV4-1 and TRBJ2-7, with a weak D call TRBD2 (5 bases). Trimming cost V 0 bases and J 5 bases, with 8 bases left between them. Germline V gene sequence: CDR1 MGHRA, CDR2 YSYEKL. CDR3 length equals 13 residues. The CDR3 DNA reads TGCGCCAGCAGCCAAGATCCGCGGGACGAGCAGTACTTC. Amino acids: CASSQDPRDEQYF.

The chain is built from TRBV19 and TRBJ1-2, with D maybe TRBD1 (5 bases). The CDR3 contains 11 residues. Germline assignment: CDR1 LNHDA and CDR2 SQIVND (reference sequence). Trimming took off 4 bases at V and 10 bases at J, with 10 bases between the two ends. The CDR3 is CASSTGGNYTF. The CDR3 coding sequence is TGTGCCAGTAGTACGGGGGGGAACTACACCTTC.

The J gene is TRBJ2-6, the V gene TRBV6-6; 8 positions match TRBD1. This CDR3 has 17 residues. Germline V CDR1 and CDR2: MNHNY, SVGAGI (reference sequence). Unmatched junction bases numbered 8, after V lost 5 bases and J lost 2 bases. The CDR3 sequence: CASSPRGRRAGANVLTF. In DNA, the CDR3 is TGTGCCAGCAGTCCCAGGGGGCGTAGGGCTGGGGCCAACGTCCTGACTTTC.

This chain joins TRBV28 and TRBJ1-3, with a weak D call TRBD1 (5 bases). Germline V gene lookup returns CDR1 MDHEN and CDR2 SYDVKM. The CDR3 loop spans 16 amino acids. Deletions cut 2 bases from V and 0 bases from J, with 11 bases between. The CDR3, as DNA: TGTGCCAGCAGTTTAACAGGCCCGAGCTCTGGAAACACCATATATTTT. This sequence encodes CASSLTGPSSGNTIYF.

The CDR3 region has the DNA TGCGCCAGCAGCTTGGACTATAGCAATCAGCCCCAGCATTTT. It translates to CASSLDYSNQPQHF. The chain employs TRBV5-1 and TRBJ1-5, with no clear D. The germline gives CDR1 SGHRS, CDR2 YFSETQ. The V end was cut by 0 bases, the J end by 0 bases, with 4 bases between. This CDR3 is 14 amino acids long.

This clone was seen a handful of times. This sample includes further DNA sequences coding for the same CDR3. The chain combines TRBV5-1 with TRBJ2-7, with D possibly matching TRBD2 (7 bases). Trimming removed 1 base from V and 1 base from J, with 12 bases in between. The CDR3 has 15 residues. Germline V lookup: CDR1 SGHRS, CDR2 YFSETQ. The CDR3 DNA sequence: TGCGCCAGCAGCTTGAAGGGGGGGTTGTCCTACGAGCAGTACTTC. It codes for CASSLKGGLSYEQYF.